This entry lists 10 T cell receptor beta chains sequenced from one sample in a study of Ad26.COV2.S vaccination and SARS-CoV-2 variants (dated by TCRdb to about 2021). This sample's treatment or condition label indicates: 15 to 20 received Ad26.COV2.S at low or high dose, single or two shots; 5 received placebo; per-sample allocation not given. Repertoires of vaccine and placebo recipients were sequenced from samples taken on day 63 after the first injection. The library was prepared using the immunoSEQ multiplex PCR assay. Entries here come from immuneACCESS through TCRdb and include only in-frame sequences with V and J called. Some clones fail to appear in such tables; in the studies checked, an unresolved V gene covers under half of the shortfall, and the cause of the remainder is unknown. Across this sample there are hundreds of thousands of clones, with roughly 87% seen only once. The ten largest clones take up about 2.7% of the sample.

Material: peripheral blood, obtained in a trial of Ad26.COV2.S vaccine versus placebo. The receptors derive from a person aged 18-60 years who received the Ad26.COV2.S COVID-19 vaccine or a placebo.

The CDR3 nucleotides are TGCGCCAGCAGCCCATCCCCAGCGGGAGGGCCTTTTGATGAGCAGTTCTTC. Protein product: CASSPSPAGGPFDEQFF. V gene TRBV5-1 combines with J gene TRBJ2-1; 10 nucleotides match TRBD2. The CDR3 contains 17 residues. V dropped 4 bases and J dropped 8; count of bases not matched to a gene: 15. Germline V gene data show CDR1 as SGHRS and CDR2 as YFSETQ.

V gene TRBV9 combines with J gene TRBJ2-7; unclear D gene. Trimming removed 0 bases at V and 6 bases at J, with 10 bases between. This CDR3 contains 13 residues. Germline V gives CDR1 SGDLS, CDR2 YYNGEE. The CDR3 here is CASSVDPSGEQYV. CDR3 coding DNA: TGTGCCAGCAGCGTAGACCCCAGTGGCGAGCAGTACGTC.

The rearrangement uses TRBV3-1 (or the pseudogene TRBV3-2) and TRBJ1-3; D gene ambiguous. CDR1 is LGHDT, CDR2 YNNKEL, per germline (reference sequence). The CDR3 sequence is 14 residues long. Trimming removed 2 bases at V and 3 bases at J, with 8 bases between. Here the CDR3 reads CASSQTMGGNTIYF. The CDR3 DNA sequence: TGTGCCAGCAGCCAAACTATGGGTGGAAACACCATATATTTT.

The chain joins TRBV7-2 to TRBJ2-7; unclear D gene. V was shortened by 2 bases and J by 0 bases, with 8 bases between the two germline ends. Germline-derived CDR1 and CDR2 are SGHTA and FQGNSA. This CDR3 has 14 residues. CDR3: CASSLMVSSYEQYV. The CDR3 DNA sequence: TGTGCCAGCAGCTTAATGGTCAGCTCCTACGAGCAGTACGTC.

This chain links TRBV5-1 with TRBJ2-7; D possibly uses TRBD1 or TRBD2 (5 bases each). V lost 1 base and J lost 5, with 13 bases in between. CDR3 length equals 14 residues. Germline assignment: CDR1 SGHRS and CDR2 YFSETQ. The CDR3 protein is CASSLIERGDEQYF. The CDR3 region has the DNA TGCGCCAGCAGCTTGATCGAACGGGGCGACGAGCAGTACTTC.

This sequence joins TRBV7-8 and TRBJ2-3, with 7 bases matching TRBD2. This CDR3 contains 12 residues. Looked up from germline, CDR1 is SGHVS and CDR2 is FQNEAQ. V gave up 2 bases and J gave up 9 bases; unmatched junction bases: 2. This chain's CDR3 is CASSLSTSTQYF. CDR3 DNA sequence: TGTGCCAGCAGCTTATCGACTAGCACGCAGTATTTT. Complete variable domain (other parts from reference TRBV7-8 and TRBJ2-3): GAGVSQSPRYKVAKRGQDVALRCDPISGHVSLFWYQQALGQGPEFLTYFQNEAQLDKSGLPSDRFFAERPEGSVSTLKIQRTQQEDSAVYLCASSLSTSTQYFGPGTRLTVL.

The CDR3 DNA reads TGTGCCAGCAGCTTAGCAGGGTTCGGAAACACCATATATTTT. Protein: CASSLAGFGNTIYF. This chain links TRBV7-6 with TRBJ1-3, with no clear D. Germline lookup yields CDR1 SGHVS and CDR2 FNYEAQ. V was trimmed by 0 bases and J by 4 bases, leaving 7 bases between them. CDR3 size: 14 residues.

The chain couples TRBV27 to TRBJ1-2; 9 bases fit TRBD1. The CDR3 consists of 12 residues. The V segment lost 10 bases and the J segment 4 bases; nucleotides outside the gene matches: 4. CDR1 and CDR2 (germline): MNHEY, SMNVEV (reference sequence). The CDR3 loop reads CATRGQGYGYTF. The CDR3 bases are TGTGCCACCCGGGGACAGGGCTATGGCTACACCTTC.

The chain links TRBV24-1 to TRBJ2-2; 8 bases agree with TRBD1. With V trimmed by 5 bases and J by 1 base, 2 bases remained unmatched. From germline, CDR1 is KGHDR and CDR2 SFDVKD. This CDR3 has 15 residues. CDR3: CATSGGQENTGELFF. In nucleotides, the CDR3 is TGTGCCACCAGTGGGGGACAGGAGAACACCGGGGAGCTGTTTTTT.

The CDR3 sequence: CASSVVAHTYEQYF. CDR3 nucleotides: TGTGCCAGCAGCGTAGTTGCGCATACCTACGAGCAGTACTTC. V usage is TRBV9 and J usage is TRBJ2-7; D call uncertain. Trimming removed 0 bases at V and 2 bases at J, with 9 bases between. CDR3 length: 14 amino acids. From germline, CDR1 is SGDLS and CDR2 YYNGEE.